This TCR beta chain derives from a study of blood T cell repertoires in COVID-19. Study information: The origin of the acute and convalescent COVID-19 samples was the United States, Italy and Spain. Nucleic acid was either cDNA or gDNA, and it came from T cells, B-cell-depleted T cells, or PBMCs.

V lost 4 bases and J lost 5; bases outside the gene matches: 6. Looked up from germline, CDR1 is SGDLS and CDR2 is YYNGEE. This CDR3 contains 16 residues. Study processing details: Using reference gene primer amplification, nucleated cell counts were estimated. Data came from immunoSEQ multiplex PCR; TCRdb stores just in-frame clones and leaves some out. V, J and clone size reflect that table, while D and trimming were determined from the DNA. The sample yields 300,000 or so clones, 80% to 90% seen once. This sequence originates from a man aged 50-59 years with active or convalescent COVID-19. Source material: peripheral blood. The rearrangement uses TRBV9 and TRBJ2-3; TRBD2 matches 14 bases. The CDR3 loop reads CASSPGLAGAGDTQYF. CDR3 bases: TGTGCCAGCAGCCCGGGACTAGCGGGGGCTGGAGATACGCAGTATTTT. The whole variable domain, filled in from reference TRBV9 and TRBJ2-3, reads DSGVTQTPKHLITATGQRVTLRCSPRSGDLSVYWYQQSLDQGLQFLIQYYNGEERAKGNILERFSAQQFPDLHSELNLSSLELGDSALYFCASSPGLAGAGDTQYFGPGTRLTVL.